Following are 28 T cell receptor beta chains from one sample sequenced in a study of T cells in women clearing cervical HPV infection (dated by TCRdb to 2016 to 2019). Libraries came from the immunoSEQ multiplex PCR assay. Drawn from immuneACCESS, this table holds only the in-frame rearrangements with V and J called that TCRdb kept. Clones are partly lost; checked studies trace under half to an unresolved V gene and leave the rest unexplained. For this sample, the table gives around 23,000 clones. Roughly a quarter of the sample goes to the ten largest clones. Sequenced: blood buffy coat. These receptors all come from a woman between 18 and 69 years old with a cervical HPV16 infection that either progressed to CIN3+ or cleared (not recorded which).

As concerns this clone: The sequenced fragment ends 3 residues before the CDR3 boundary, so the rest is inferred from the germline J gene. The genes are TRBV6-1 and TRBJ1-4; TRBD1 agrees at 9 bases. The CDR3 sequence is 14 residues long. V was pared by 1 base and J by 7 bases, with 1 base of the junction left unmatched. Per germline, CDR1 MNHNS and CDR2 SASEGT. CDR3: CASSEGTGVEKLFF. The covered CDR3 bases are TGTGCCAGCAGTGAAGGGACAGGGGTTGAAAAA.

Remarks on this clone: The CDR3 end lies 3 residues beyond the end of the read and is filled in from the germline J gene. The genes are TRBV5-6 and TRBJ2-2, with D hard to call. Per the germline V gene, CDR1 is SGHDT and CDR2 is YYEEEE. Trimming removed 2 bases at V and 2 bases at J, with 10 bases between. The CDR3 loop spans 15 amino acids. CDR3 sequence reads: CASSFRQPNTGELFF. The CDR3 bases that were read are TGTGCCAGCAGCTTCAGGCAACCAAACACCGGGGAG.

Concerning this clone itself: The CDR3 end lies 3 residues beyond the end of the read and is filled in from the germline J gene. The rearrangement links TRBV7-9 to TRBJ2-4, with a tentative D call TRBD1 (5 bases). CDR1 and CDR2 (germline): SEHNR, FQNEAQ (reference sequence). CDR3 length: 15 residues. CDR3 sequence reads: CASSHTILTATGQYF. Partial CDR3 DNA: TGTGCCAGCAGCCATACAATCCTGACAGCGACCGGT.

Concerning this clone: The CDR3 is cut off 3 residues early in the read; its end comes from the germline J gene. At the DNA level, this CDR3 is encoded by other sequences in the same sample as well. The V and J genes are TRBV20-1 and TRBJ2-5, with D perhaps matching TRBD2 (6 bases). This CDR3 has 19 amino acids. Germline V gene lookup returns CDR1 DFQATT and CDR2 SNEGSKA (reference sequence). Trimming pared 1 base from V and 4 bases from J, leaving 28 bases between. The CDR3 DNA, read in part, is TGCAGTGCTAGAGGAGTTGCAGGATTAGCGGCGCCCTCCCCAGAGACC. This gives the protein CSARGVAGLAAPSPET. The CDR3, in full, reads CSARGVAGLAAPSPETQYF.

On this clone: The CDR3 goes on 3 residues after the read ends, and that part is filled in from the germline J gene. The rearrangement links TRBV23-1 to TRBJ2-4; possible D gene TRBD1, 6 bases. TRBV23-1 is filed as an ORF, its function uncertain. The CDR3 has 15 residues. CDR3 sequence reads: CASSQSGANRGVQYF. The part of the CDR3 DNA that was read is TGCGCCAGCAGTCAATCGGGGGCCAACCGGGGCGTT.

About this clone: The sequenced fragment ends 3 residues before the CDR3 boundary, so the rest is inferred from the germline J gene. V is TRBV30 and J is TRBJ2-1; D not resolved. Germline CDR1 reads GTSNPN; CDR2 reads SVGIG (reference sequence). CDR3 length equals 14 residues. The V end was cut by 3 bases, the J end by 0 bases, with 9 bases between. CDR3 residues: CAWRTGSSYNEQFF. Incomplete CDR3 DNA: TGTGCCTGGAGGACTGGAAGCTCCTACAATGAG.

Worth noting for this clone: The read finishes 3 residues shy of the CDR3 end, and the germline J gene is used to complete it. The chain combines TRBV5-1 with TRBJ2-3; 8 positions match TRBD1. V lost 4 bases and J lost 4; bases outside the gene matches: 5. Germline V lookup: CDR1 SGHRS, CDR2 YFSETQ. The CDR3 contains 14 residues. CDR3 DNA (partial): TGCGCCAGCAGCCCTGGACAGGGATCAGATACG. It specifies CASSPGQGSDT. The CDR3 in its entirety is CASSPGQGSDTQYF.

As concerns this clone: The read falls 3 residues short of the CDR3 end, and the missing part is taken from the germline J gene. The chain joins TRBV20-1 to TRBJ2-2; the D gene is possibly TRBD2 (5 bases). The CDR3 is 14 residues long. From germline, CDR1 is DFQATT and CDR2 SNEGSKA (reference sequence). The part of the CDR3 DNA that was read is TGCAGTGCTAGAGTCGGGGAAATCGCTTCACCG. It codes for CSARVGEIASP. In full, the CDR3 is CSARVGEIASPLFF.

The CDR3 DNA, read in part, is TGTGCCAGCAGTGTGAGGGGGGGCCTAAATGAG. Encoded protein: CASSVRGGLNE. The whole CDR3 region reads CASSVRGGLNEQFF. The V call is TRBV6-1, the J call TRBJ2-1; perhaps TRBD2 as D (7 bases). The read terminates 3 residues before the CDR3 end, so the remaining end is supplied by the germline J gene. This CDR3 comprises 14 residues. V shed 4 bases and J shed 7 bases, with 14 bases lying between them. From germline, CDR1 is MNHNS and CDR2 SASEGT.

As to this clone: The DNA ends 3 residues before the CDR3 does, and the rest of the CDR3 is filled in from the germline J gene. V and J are TRBV2 and TRBJ2-1; D is uncertain. Between the trimmed V and J ends, which lost 6 bases and 5 bases, there was a span of 2 bases. Germline CDR1 reads SNHLY; CDR2 reads FYNNEI. The CDR3 length is 10 residues. The CDR3 is CASSNNEQFF. The sequenced part of the CDR3 DNA is TGTGCCAGCAGCAACAATGAG.

Comments on this clone: The CDR3 end lies 3 residues beyond the end of the read and is filled in from the germline J gene. The chain joins TRBV5-1 to TRBJ1-4; the D is unclear. The CDR3 loop spans 15 amino acids. Germline V gives CDR1 SGHRS, CDR2 YFSETQ. Trimming took 2 bases from V and 2 from J, leaving 10 bases between them. This chain's CDR3 is CASSFNSDTNEKLFF. The part of the CDR3 DNA that was read is TGCGCCAGCAGCTTTAACAGTGACACTAATGAAAAA. The full variable domain, its missing parts supplied by reference TRBV5-1 and TRBJ1-4, is KAGVTQTPRYLIKTRGQQVTLSCSPISGHRSVSWYQQTPGQGLQFLFEYFSETQRNKGNFPGRFSGRQFSNSRSEMNVSTLELGDSALYLCASSFNSDTNEKLFFGSGTQLSVL.

With regard to this clone: The read comes to an end 3 residues before the CDR3 does, leaving the germline J gene to fill in the end. The gene calls are TRBV4-1 and TRBJ2-3, with D hard to call. The V end lost 4 bases, the J end lost 6 bases, and 11 bases lay between the germline ends. CDR3 length: 13 residues. Germline V gene lookup returns CDR1 MGHRA and CDR2 YSYEKL. CDR3 bases read: TGCGCCAGCAGCCGCAATAGTGCGGATACG. Translated, it gives CASSRNSADT. The whole CDR3 is CASSRNSADTQYF.

Details on this clone: With the read ending 3 residues before the CDR3 end, the germline J gene is used to fill in that end. This chain links TRBV23-1 with TRBJ2-1, with D possibly being TRBD1 (6 bases). TRBV23-1 is an ORF, and what it does is uncertain. The CDR3 contains 18 residues. V dropped 6 bases and J dropped 0 bases, with 21 bases sitting between them. CDR3 bases read: TGCGCCAGCAGCGTCTTAGGGGGATTGTTAAGCTCCTACAATGAG. Protein sequence: CASSVLGGLLSSYNE. The whole CDR3 sequence reads CASSVLGGLLSSYNEQFF.

The CDR3 loop is CASSEGSEAGEQFF. CDR3 DNA (partial): TGTGCCAGCAGTGAAGGTTCAGAAGCGGGTGAG. The chain recombines TRBV2 with TRBJ2-1; possible D gene TRBD2, 6 bases. Coverage ceases 3 residues before the CDR3 finishes, and the germline J gene fills in the end. This CDR3 is 14 amino acids long. CDR1 and CDR2 from the germline V gene are SNHLY and FYNNEI. V was clipped by 1 base and J by 9 bases, with 13 bases between them.

On this clone: The read ends 3 residues shy of where the CDR3 ends; the end is completed using the germline J gene. The V call is TRBV19, the J call TRBJ2-7, with TRBD2 matching over 11 bases. The CDR3 loop spans 15 amino acids. The J segment lost 5 bases and the V segment lost 5 bases, leaving 8 bases of the junction unmatched. Germline V gives CDR1 LNHDA, CDR2 SQIVND (reference sequence). The CDR3 DNA, read in part, is TGTGCCAGTAGTCCTCGACTAGCGGGGATCCACGAG. It translates to CASSPRLAGIHE. The whole CDR3 sequence is CASSPRLAGIHEQYF.

To note about this clone: The read ends 3 residues early relative to the CDR3; the germline J gene fills the gap. The genes are TRBV7-9 and TRBJ1-2; D gene uncertain. Germline V gene lookup returns CDR1 SEHNR and CDR2 FQNEAQ (reference sequence). The CDR3 is made up of 12 amino acids. Partial CDR3 DNA: TGTGCCAGCAGCCTTGGAACAGATACC. The encoded protein is CASSLGTDT. The full CDR3 sequence reads CASSLGTDTYTF. The complete variable domain, with remaining parts taken from reference TRBV7-9 and TRBJ1-2, reads DTGVSQNPRHKITKRGQNVTFRCDPISEHNRLYWYRQTLGQGPEFLTYFQNEAQLEKSRLLSDRFSAERPKGSFSTLEIQRTEQGDSAMYLCASSLGTDTYTFGSGTRLTVV.

A word on this clone: The read comes to an end 3 residues before the CDR3 does, leaving the germline J gene to fill in the end. J is TRBJ2-7 and V is TRBV12-3 or TRBV12-4, with D unresolved. Trimming removed 1 base from V and 4 bases from J, with 11 bases in between. The CDR3 runs 14 residues. CDR3 in amino acids: CASSLGVGRYEQYF. The CDR3 bases that were read are TGTGCCAGCAGTTTAGGCGTTGGGCGATACGAG.

Points on this clone: The read ends 3 residues before the CDR3 terminus; that terminus is restored from the germline J gene. This chain uses TRBV5-4 with TRBJ2-4; D is possibly TRBD1 or TRBD2 (5 bases each). The CDR3 runs to 14 residues. The germline V gene has CDR1 SGHNT and CDR2 YYREEE (reference sequence). Trimming cost V 7 bases and J 9 bases, with 20 bases left between them. Incomplete CDR3 DNA: TGTGCCAGCCGAATGAAGGGGAGCGATGGCATT. The encoded protein is CASRMKGSDGI. The whole CDR3 reads CASRMKGSDGIQYF. Supplemented by reference TRBV5-4 and TRBJ2-4, the full variable domain reads ETGVTQSPTHLIKTRGQQVTLRCSSQSGHNTVSWYQQALGQGPQFIFQYYREEENGRGNFPPRFSGLQFPNYSSELNVNALELDDSALYLCASRMKGSDGIQYFGAGTRLSVL.

In regard to this clone: Sequencing ends 3 residues short of the CDR3 end; the germline J gene provides the rest. The chain recombines TRBV7-3 with TRBJ2-3, with 8 bases lining up with TRBD2. Germline V lookup: CDR1 SGHTA, CDR2 FQGTGA. The CDR3 totals 15 residues. The V and J ends lost 4 bases and 2 bases, in that order; junction bases with no gene match: 5. The CDR3 here is CASSSSGSSTDTQYF. The CDR3 DNA, read in part, is TGTGCCAGCAGCTCAAGCGGGAGTTCCACAGATACG.

Notes on this clone: The read halts 3 residues ahead of the CDR3 end, with the missing end drawn from the germline J gene. The V gene is TRBV7-9, the J gene TRBJ1-4; TRBD1 aligns across 7 bases. Germline-derived CDR1 and CDR2 are SEHNR and FQNEAQ (reference sequence). The CDR3 loop spans 14 amino acids. The V gene end was trimmed by 6 bases and the J gene end by 3 bases; junction bases not matched to a gene: 4. The CDR3 bases that were read are TGTGCCAGCAGTAGGGACAGCGCTAATGAAAAA. Its protein product is CASSRDSANEK. The full CDR3 sequence reads CASSRDSANEKLFF.

Comment on this clone: With the read ending 3 residues before the CDR3 end, the germline J gene is used to fill in that end. The chain uses TRBV20-1 and TRBJ2-1; 12 nucleotides line up with TRBD2. The J segment lost 1 base and the V segment lost 5 bases, leaving 15 bases of the junction unmatched. The CDR3 consists of 19 residues. Germline lookup yields CDR1 DFQATT and CDR2 SNEGSKA (reference sequence). The CDR3 region is CSARSGRTSGIWSYNEQFF. Incomplete CDR3 DNA: TGCAGTGCTCGTAGCGGGAGGACTAGCGGGATTTGGTCCTACAATGAG.

As to this clone: The DNA ends 3 residues before the CDR3 does, and the rest of the CDR3 is filled in from the germline J gene. The rearrangement joins TRBV20-1 to TRBJ2-7; 10 bases map to TRBD2. Germline V lookup: CDR1 DFQATT, CDR2 SNEGSKA (reference sequence). This CDR3 is 14 amino acids long. J lost 4 bases, V lost 5 bases, and 8 bases had no gene match. CDR3 DNA, as far as it was read: TGCAGTGCTCCCGGGACTAGCGACCTGTACGAG. This translates into CSAPGTSDLYE. The entire CDR3 reads CSAPGTSDLYEQYF.

In the case of this clone: Relative to the germline gene, one junction end is altered; a read error may explain this. With the read ending 3 residues before the CDR3 end, the germline J gene is used to fill in that end. This CDR3 is also generated by other DNA sequences in the sample. This chain links TRBV30 with TRBJ1-3; 9 bases are a match to TRBD1. The CDR3 consists of 13 residues. Per the germline V gene, CDR1 is GTSNPN and CDR2 is SVGIG (reference sequence). CDR3 bases read: TGTGCCTGGAGTAAAGGACAGGGGAACACA. Translation gives CAWSKGQGNT. In full, the CDR3 is CAWSKGQGNTIYF.

Points on this clone: The observed sequence ends 3 residues before the CDR3 terminus, with the missing tail filled in from the germline J gene. The chain carries TRBV30 and TRBJ2-3, with 10 bases lining up with TRBD2. This CDR3 spans 15 amino acids. The germline V gene has CDR1 GTSNPN and CDR2 SVGIG (reference sequence). V gave up 8 bases and J gave up 2 bases; unmatched junction bases: 10. CDR3 sequence reads: CAESGGALFTDTQYF. The covered CDR3 bases are TGTGCCGAAAGCGGGGGGGCTCTTTTCACAGATACG.

With respect to this clone: From the germline J gene comes the end of the CDR3, since the read stops 3 residues before it. The chain recombines TRBV20-1 with TRBJ1-5, with 7 bases identical to TRBD1. Per germline, CDR1 DFQATT and CDR2 SNEGSKA (reference sequence). Trimming removed 3 bases from V and 4 bases from J; junction bases left unmatched: 9. The length of the CDR3 is 15 residues. The sequenced part of the CDR3 DNA is TGCAGTGCTAGGAAGGTGGGACAGATTAATCAGCCC. Translating it yields CSARKVGQINQP. The entire CDR3 protein reads CSARKVGQINQPQHF.

Note on this clone: The read comes to an end 3 residues before the CDR3 does, leaving the germline J gene to fill in the end. The rearrangement uses TRBV11-2 and TRBJ1-5; 12 nucleotides match TRBD1. From germline, CDR1 is SGHAT and CDR2 FQNNGV. The CDR3 contains 15 residues. The V segment lost 3 bases and the J segment 7 bases; nucleotides outside the gene matches: 4. Partial CDR3 DNA: TGTGCCAGCAGCTTGGGACAGGGGGCTTGGCAGCCC. This sequence encodes CASSLGQGAWQP. The entire CDR3 reads CASSLGQGAWQPQHF. The whole variable domain, filled in from reference TRBV11-2 and TRBJ1-5, reads EAGVAQSPRYKIIEKRQSVAFWCNPISGHATLYWYQQILGQGPKLLIQFQNNGVVDDSQLPKDRFSAERLKGVDSTLKIQPAKLEDSAVYLCASSLGQGAWQPQHFGDGTRLSIL.

With regard to this clone: The CDR3 is cut off 3 residues early in the read; its end comes from the germline J gene. This chain connects TRBV30 to TRBJ1-1; 9 bases map to TRBD1. With V trimmed by 4 bases and J by 3 bases, 12 bases remained unmatched. Germline CDR1 and CDR2: GTSNPN and SVGIG (reference sequence). The CDR3 sequence is 16 residues long. This CDR3 is CAWTTGQGRPYTEAFF. The covered CDR3 bases are TGTGCCTGGACCACCGGACAGGGGCGACCCTACACTGAA.

A word on this clone: The read finishes 3 residues shy of the CDR3 end, and the germline J gene is used to complete it. The rearrangement links TRBV2 to TRBJ2-5; 7 bases line up with TRBD1. The germline V gene has CDR1 SNHLY and CDR2 FYNNEI. The CDR3 spans 15 residues. With V trimmed by 4 bases and J by 1 base, 6 bases remained unmatched. CDR3 amino acids: CASSATRQGQETQYF. The sequenced part of the CDR3 DNA is TGTGCCAGCAGTGCCACTCGACAGGGCCAAGAGACC.